The 27 T cell receptor beta chains below were found in one sample sequenced in a study of shared clonotypes between healthy human individuals. Only in-frame clones appear in the TCRdb table, and some are missing; sequencing was by immunoSEQ multiplex PCR. The data hold 2 million to 2.5 million clones, with 85% to 95% observed a single time. The source material was naive CD4+ T cells from PBMCs. Subset denoted: CD45RA+ positively selected. Receptors originate from a man younger than 35 in good health. Some clones in this sample may be carry-over from other donors' samples.

In its sample, this clone was seen a few times. J is TRBJ2-7 and V is TRBV4-2, with 7 nucleotides matching TRBD2. CDR3 length: 16 residues. J gave up 2 bases and V 0 bases, and 7 bases lay outside the gene matches. Germline V gene data show CDR1 as LGHNA and CDR2 as YNFKEQ. The CDR3 region is CASSQDHQAGPYEQYF. CDR3 DNA sequence: TGTGCCAGCAGCCAAGATCATCAAGCGGGACCCTACGAGCAGTACTTC.

The CDR3 sequence: CAWSQGRYEQYF. Written as DNA, the CDR3 is TGTGCCTGGAGCCAGGGGCGGTACGAGCAGTACTTC. The chain has TRBV30 and TRBJ2-7; maybe TRBD1 (6 bases). Germline V lookup: CDR1 GTSNPN, CDR2 SVGIG (reference sequence). The V end lost 3 bases, the J end lost 4 bases, and 10 bases lay between the germline ends. This CDR3 is built from 12 residues.

The chain's CDR3 is CASSLTGTANQPQHF. CDR3 in DNA: TGTGCCAGCAGCTTAACCGGGACAGCAAATCAGCCCCAGCATTTT. The J gene is TRBJ1-5, the V gene TRBV7-3, with 7 bases aligning to TRBD1. Germline V CDR1 and CDR2: SGHTA, FQGTGA. The junction had 3 bases not matched to a gene; V was cut back by 0 bases and J by 4 bases. This CDR3 comprises 15 residues.

V usage is TRBV2 and J usage is TRBJ2-7; D gene ambiguous. The V end was cut by 2 bases, the J end by 3 bases, with 8 bases between. CDR3 size: 13 residues. Germline CDR1 SNHLY, CDR2 FYNNEI. The CDR3 loop reads CASSESSHYEQYF. Here the CDR3 DNA reads TGTGCCAGCAGTGAATCGAGTCACTACGAGCAGTACTTC.

The V and J genes are TRBV9 and TRBJ2-7; tentative D call: TRBD2 (5 bases). Per germline, CDR1 SGDLS and CDR2 YYNGEE. V lost 0 bases and J 7 bases, leaving 17 bases between the germline ends. The CDR3 is made up of 15 amino acids. CDR3 nucleotide sequence: TGTGCCAGCAGCGTAGATCCCAGGACCACGGGGGAGCAGTACTTC. It specifies CASSVDPRTTGEQYF.

The CDR3 DNA is TGCAGTGCTGCAAGTGGAAACACCATATATTTT. Amino acid sequence: CSAASGNTIYF. The chain has TRBV20-1 and TRBJ1-3, with D unclear. V was shortened by 5 bases and J by 3 bases, with 5 bases between the two germline ends. Germline V CDR1 and CDR2: DFQATT, SNEGSKA (reference sequence). This CDR3 region has 11 residues.

J is TRBJ1-1 and V is TRBV2; D ambiguous. V dropped 6 bases and J dropped 0 bases, with 8 bases sitting between them. Per the germline V gene, CDR1 is SNHLY and CDR2 is FYNNEI. The CDR3 covers 13 residues. CDR3 loop: CASRDNLNTEAFF. DNA of the CDR3: TGTGCCAGCAGGGATAACCTGAACACTGAAGCTTTCTTT.

The chain employs TRBV14 and TRBJ1-1, with D perhaps TRBD1 (5 bases). There are 13 residues in the CDR3. In germline, CDR1 is SGHDN, CDR2 FVKESK. Trimming shortened V by 5 bases and J by 1 base, and 8 bases separated the two germline ends. CDR3 residues: CASSGHPNTEAFF. As DNA, the CDR3 is TGTGCCAGCAGCGGACACCCGAACACTGAAGCTTTCTTT.

The chain couples TRBV10-3 to TRBJ2-2, with 10 bases identical to TRBD1. The junction had 8 bases not matched to a gene; V was cut back by 7 bases and J by 3 bases. Germline CDR1 and CDR2: ENHRY and SYGVKD. CDR3 length: 16 amino acids. The CDR3 coding sequence is TGTGCCATCAAGTCAGGGGACAGGGGCTACACCGGGGAGCTGTTTTTT. It specifies CAIKSGDRGYTGELFF.

This chain links TRBV6-6 with TRBJ2-5; D is perhaps TRBD1 (6 bases). CDR3 length: 14 amino acids. Germline V gene sequence: CDR1 MNHNY, CDR2 SVGAGI (reference sequence). V lost 0 bases and J lost 4, with 9 bases in between. The CDR3 sequence is CASSYSFRGETQYF. In DNA, the CDR3 is TGTGCCAGCAGTTACTCCTTCAGGGGAGAGACCCAGTACTTC.

This chain links TRBV15 with TRBJ1-4; D not resolved. The V end was cut by 3 bases, the J end by 1 base, with 12 bases between. The CDR3 is made up of 16 amino acids. CDR1 is LNHNV and CDR2 is YYDKDF in the germline V gene (reference sequence). The CDR3 loop reads CATSSRVGRTNEKLFF. As DNA, the CDR3 is TGTGCCACCAGCAGCCGAGTCGGTCGAACTAATGAAAAACTGTTTTTT.

V and J are TRBV30 and TRBJ2-3; 7 bases line up with TRBD2. This CDR3 has 15 residues. V lost 2 bases, J lost 0 bases, and 5 bases stayed unmatched. Germline CDR1 is GTSNPN and CDR2 is SVGIG (reference sequence). Written as DNA, the CDR3 is TGTGCCTGGAGTAAGATAGCGGGTAGCACAGATACGCAGTATTTT. Translated: CAWSKIAGSTDTQYF.

The gene calls are TRBV18 and TRBJ2-2, with 7 bases that match TRBD2. Germline V gives CDR1 KGHSH, CDR2 LQKENI. The CDR3 runs 17 residues. With 5 bases clipped from V and 0 bases from J, the junction kept 9 bases outside the gene matches. The CDR3 region has the DNA TGTGCCAGCTCAAGAACTAGCGTAACACCGAACACCGGGGAGCTGTTTTTT. This translates into CASSRTSVTPNTGELFF.

The V call is TRBV27, the J call TRBJ1-1; TRBD1 agrees at 9 bases. Germline V gene lookup returns CDR1 MNHEY and CDR2 SMNVEV (reference sequence). This CDR3 has 13 residues. Trimming cost V 6 bases and J 10 bases; bases outside gene matches: 9. The CDR3 region is CASRLLGQGGAFF. CDR3 nucleotide sequence: TGTGCCAGCAGGCTTTTGGGACAGGGAGGAGCTTTCTTT.

The CDR3 loop is CASSSRVLAGNYNEQFF. CDR3 sequence (DNA): TGTGCCAGCAGCTCCCGTGTACTAGCGGGAAATTACAATGAGCAGTTCTTC. The chain has TRBV7-2 and TRBJ2-1; 10 nucleotides match TRBD2. The CDR3 length is 17 residues. Trimming removed 4 bases from V and 4 bases from J; junction bases left unmatched: 10. Germline V CDR1 and CDR2: SGHTA, FQGNSA.

This chain uses TRBV6-6 with TRBJ1-1, with no clear D. V lost 4 bases, J lost 7 bases, and 19 bases lay in between. The CDR3 covers 15 residues. Germline assignment: CDR1 MNHNY and CDR2 SVGAGI (reference sequence). For the CDR3, the DNA is TGTGCCAGCAGTTTCTCTCGGGCCCTAATAGGTGAAGCTTTCTTT. Encoded protein: CASSFSRALIGEAFF.

This chain uses TRBV7-9 with TRBJ2-1, with 9 bases identical to TRBD2. CDR3 length: 16 amino acids. Trimming cost V 0 bases and J 2 bases; bases outside gene matches: 2. Germline V gene sequence: CDR1 SEHNR, CDR2 FQNEAQ (reference sequence). The CDR3 is CASSLAASGTYNEQFF. In nucleotides, the CDR3 is TGTGCCAGCAGCTTAGCGGCTAGCGGGACCTACAATGAGCAGTTCTTC.

The CDR3 loop is CASRKGTAGTANGELFF. The CDR3 coding sequence is TGTGCCAGCAGGAAGGGAACCGCCGGGACAGCGAACGGGGAGCTGTTTTTT. The rearrangement joins TRBV2 to TRBJ2-2; 7 positions agree with TRBD1. The CDR3 contains 17 residues. The germline gives CDR1 SNHLY, CDR2 FYNNEI. Unmatched junction bases numbered 17, after V lost 6 bases and J lost 7 bases.

This clone was picked up a small number of times. Other DNA variants within this sample encode the same CDR3. The chain couples TRBV28 to TRBJ1-2; no clear D. V was trimmed by 6 bases and J by 2 bases, leaving 10 bases between them. The germline gives CDR1 MDHEN, CDR2 SYDVKM. The CDR3 runs 13 residues. The CDR3 region has the DNA TGTGCCAGCAGCTTCGGCGGGAACTATGGCTACACCTTC. Its protein is CASSFGGNYGYTF.

The table lists this clone with a count of one. The chain employs TRBV18 and TRBJ2-1; 10 bases map to TRBD2. Germline CDR1 is KGHSH and CDR2 is LQKENI. The CDR3 runs to 16 residues. J was trimmed by 7 bases and V by 3 bases; bases with no gene match: 9. The CDR3 DNA reads as TGTGCCAGCTCACCCCCTAGCGGGAGCCAGTTTAATGAGCAGTTCTTC. It is translated as CASSPPSGSQFNEQFF.

This rearrangement joins TRBV18 to TRBJ2-1; 11 nucleotides match TRBD2. V lost 3 bases and J lost 5; bases outside the gene matches: 3. Germline V gives CDR1 KGHSH, CDR2 LQKENI. The CDR3 is 15 amino acids. CDR3 in DNA: TGTGCCAGCTCACCGGGACTAGCGGCTGACAATGAGCAGTTCTTC. Translating gives CASSPGLAADNEQFF. Full variable domain (missing parts from reference TRBV18 and TRBJ2-1): NAGVMQNPRHLVRRRGQEARLRCSPMKGHSHVYWYRQLPEEGLKFMVYLQKENIIDESGMPKERFSAEFPKEGPSILRIQQVVRGDSAAYFCASSPGLAADNEQFFGPGTRLTVL.

V is TRBV28 and J is TRBJ2-7, with D possibly being TRBD1 (5 bases). This CDR3 comprises 15 residues. Trimming pared 5 bases from V and 2 bases from J, leaving 16 bases between. Germline CDR1 MDHEN, CDR2 SYDVKM. The DNA of the CDR3 is TGTGCCAGCAGTCTTACCGATCAGGGAACCTACGAGCAGTACTTC. Amino acids: CASSLTDQGTYEQYF.

V gene TRBV5-1 combines with J gene TRBJ2-5; 7 bases are a match to TRBD1. The V segment lost 4 bases and the J segment 7 bases; nucleotides outside the gene matches: 7. This CDR3 is built from 13 residues. The germline V gene has CDR1 SGHRS and CDR2 YFSETQ. Here the CDR3 DNA reads TGCGCCAGCAGCCCCGGGACAGAAGGGACCCAGTACTTC. Its protein is CASSPGTEGTQYF.

The gene calls are TRBV6-6 and TRBJ1-5; maybe TRBD1 (5 bases). From germline, CDR1 is MNHNY and CDR2 SVGAGI (reference sequence). Trimming removed 7 bases from V and 4 bases from J, with 11 bases in between. This CDR3 has 13 residues. The CDR3 spells CASTGGGNQPQHF. The CDR3 nucleotides are TGTGCCAGCACGGGGGGTGGGAATCAGCCCCAGCATTTT.

The chain employs TRBV30 and TRBJ1-5, with 9 bases fitting TRBD1. Germline CDR1 and CDR2: GTSNPN and SVGIG (reference sequence). The CDR3 is made up of 17 amino acids. V trimming: 0 bases; J trimming: 4 bases; junction bases outside the gene matches: 10. The CDR3 sequence is CAWSVPPRQGVNQPQHF. The CDR3 nucleotides read TGTGCCTGGAGTGTACCCCCCAGACAGGGGGTAAATCAGCCCCAGCATTTT.

The J gene is TRBJ2-3, the V gene TRBV29-1; 12 nucleotides agree with TRBD1. The germline CDR1 and CDR2 sequences are SQVTM and ANQGSEA. This CDR3 contains 14 residues. Germline trimming cut 4 bases from V and 4 bases from J; bases unmatched to any gene: 3. In DNA, the CDR3 is TGCAGCGTTGGTGGGACAGGGGGCGCAGATACGCAGTATTTT. Residues: CSVGGTGGADTQYF.

Concerning this clone itself: Other DNA sequences within the sample encode an identical CDR3. This chain connects TRBV7-9 to TRBJ2-2; either TRBD1 or TRBD2 may supply D (5 bases each). Germline assignment: CDR1 SEHNR and CDR2 FQNEAQ (reference sequence). CDR3 length: 14 amino acids. V gave up 1 base and J gave up 5 bases, with 8 bases separating them. In DNA form, the CDR3 reads TGTGCCAGCAGCTTAGTTGGGGGAACCGGGGAGCTGTTTTTT. Its protein product is CASSLVGGTGELFF.